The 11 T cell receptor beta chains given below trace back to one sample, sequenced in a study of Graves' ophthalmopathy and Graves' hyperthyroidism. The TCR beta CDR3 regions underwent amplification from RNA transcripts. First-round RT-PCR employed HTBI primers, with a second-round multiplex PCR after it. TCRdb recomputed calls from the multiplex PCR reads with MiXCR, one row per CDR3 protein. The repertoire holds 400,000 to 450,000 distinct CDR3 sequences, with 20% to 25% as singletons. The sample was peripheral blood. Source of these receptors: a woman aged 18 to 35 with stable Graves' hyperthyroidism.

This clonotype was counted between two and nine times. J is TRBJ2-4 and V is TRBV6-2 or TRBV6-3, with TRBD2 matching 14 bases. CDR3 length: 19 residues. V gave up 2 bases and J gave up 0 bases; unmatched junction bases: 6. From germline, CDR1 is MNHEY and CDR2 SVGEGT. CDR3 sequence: CASSYPGTSGSLAKNIQYF. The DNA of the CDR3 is TGTGCCAGCAGTTACCCAGGGACTAGCGGGAGTCTAGCCAAAAACATTCAGTACTTC.

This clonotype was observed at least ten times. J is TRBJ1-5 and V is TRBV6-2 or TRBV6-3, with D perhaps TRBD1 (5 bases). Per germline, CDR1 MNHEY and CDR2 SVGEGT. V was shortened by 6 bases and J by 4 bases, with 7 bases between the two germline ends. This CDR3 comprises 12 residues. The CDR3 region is CASREGNQPQHF. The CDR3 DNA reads TGTGCCAGCAGGGAGGGGAATCAGCCCCAGCATTTT.

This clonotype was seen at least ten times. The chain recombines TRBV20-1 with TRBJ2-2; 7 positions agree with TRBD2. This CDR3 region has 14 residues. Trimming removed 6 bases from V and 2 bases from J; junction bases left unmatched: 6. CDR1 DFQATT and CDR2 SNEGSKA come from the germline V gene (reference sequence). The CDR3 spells CSAVRDYNTGELFF. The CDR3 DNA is TGCAGTGCAGTCCGGGACTATAACACCGGGGAGCTGTTTTTT.

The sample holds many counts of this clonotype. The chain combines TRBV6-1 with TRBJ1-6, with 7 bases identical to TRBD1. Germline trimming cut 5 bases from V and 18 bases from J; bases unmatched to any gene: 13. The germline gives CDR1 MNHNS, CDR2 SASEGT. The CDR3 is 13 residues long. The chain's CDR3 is CASSNDRVNAAHF. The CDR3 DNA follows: TGTGCCAGCAGTAATGACAGGGTGAATGCAGCCCACTTT.

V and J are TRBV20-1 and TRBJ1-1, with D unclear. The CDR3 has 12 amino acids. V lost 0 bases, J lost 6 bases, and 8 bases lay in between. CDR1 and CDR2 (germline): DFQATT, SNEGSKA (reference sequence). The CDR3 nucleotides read TGCAGTGCTAGAGAATTAAGAGCTGAAGCTTTCTTT. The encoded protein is CSARELRAEAFF.

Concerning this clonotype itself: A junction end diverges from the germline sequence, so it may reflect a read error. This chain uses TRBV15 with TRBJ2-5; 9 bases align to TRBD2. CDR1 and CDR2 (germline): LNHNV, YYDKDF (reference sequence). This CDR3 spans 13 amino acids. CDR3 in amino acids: CATSRDASGNQYF. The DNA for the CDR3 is TGCGCCACCAGCAGAGATGCTAGCGGGAACCAGTACTTC.

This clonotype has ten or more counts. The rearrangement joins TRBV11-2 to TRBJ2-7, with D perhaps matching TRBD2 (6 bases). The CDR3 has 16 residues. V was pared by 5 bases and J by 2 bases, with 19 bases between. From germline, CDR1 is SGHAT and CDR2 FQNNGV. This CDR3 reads CASSASGLYIPYEQYF. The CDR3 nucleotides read TGTGCCAGCAGCGCATCGGGACTCTATATCCCCTACGAGCAGTACTTC.

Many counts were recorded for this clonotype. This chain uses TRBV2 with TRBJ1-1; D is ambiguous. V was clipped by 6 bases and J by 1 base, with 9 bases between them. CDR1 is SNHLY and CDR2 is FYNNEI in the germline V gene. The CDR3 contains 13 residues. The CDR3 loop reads CASRTVANTEAFF. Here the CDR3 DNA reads TGTGCCAGCAGAACGGTGGCGAACACTGAAGCTTTCTTT.

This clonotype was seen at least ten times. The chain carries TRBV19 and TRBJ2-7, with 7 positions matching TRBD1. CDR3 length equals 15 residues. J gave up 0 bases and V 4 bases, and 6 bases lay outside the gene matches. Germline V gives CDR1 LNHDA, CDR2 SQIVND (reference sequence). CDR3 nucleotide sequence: TGTGCCAGTAGTACGACCGGGACAGTCTCCTACGAGCAGTACTTC. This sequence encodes CASSTTGTVSYEQYF.

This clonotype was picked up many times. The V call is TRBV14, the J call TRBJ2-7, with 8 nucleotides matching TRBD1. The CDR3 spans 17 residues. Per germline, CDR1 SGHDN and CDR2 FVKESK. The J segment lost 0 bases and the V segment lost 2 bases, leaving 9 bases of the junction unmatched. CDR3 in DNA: TGTGCCAGCAGCCAATCTACCTTACAGGGGGGCTCCTACGAGCAGTACTTC. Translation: CASSQSTLQGGSYEQYF.

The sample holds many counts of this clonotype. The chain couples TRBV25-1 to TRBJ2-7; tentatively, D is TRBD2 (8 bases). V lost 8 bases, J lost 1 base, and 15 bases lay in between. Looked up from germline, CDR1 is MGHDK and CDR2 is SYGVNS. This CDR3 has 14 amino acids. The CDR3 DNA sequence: TGTGCCAGCGGAGTAGCGGGACAGTCCTACGAGCAGTACTTC. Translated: CASGVAGQSYEQYF.